These T cell receptor beta chains were read from a single sample in a study of cytomegalovirus exposure and HLA in healthy donors. The method was immunoSEQ multiplex PCR; TCRdb's version includes in-frame clones alone and lacks a portion of them. This sample has 110,000 or so clones, with about 83% found just once. Sequences were obtained from PBMCs. Receptors originate from a woman in her 30s in good health and CMV-seronegative. Both conserved end residues are part of each CDR3. Fields, in order: V gene, D gene, J gene, clone size, CDR3 DNA, CDR3 protein. The D gene is left open where the match is weak. Rows may omit the clone size; those that give it use once, few, many or a size class.

>TRBV25-1|TRBD2|TRBJ2-2|.
TGTGCCAGCAGTGAATCGGGAGGGACCGGGGAGCTGTTTTTT
CASSESGGTGELFF
>TRBV7-2|TRBD2|TRBJ2-2|.
TGTGCCAGCAGTCGGGGGGGTAACACCGGGGAGCTGTTTTTT
CASSRGGNTGELFF
>TRBV7-2|.|TRBJ2-1|.
TGTGCCAGCAACTTAGTGCCCGGTGAGCAGTTCTTC
CASNLVPGEQFF
>TRBV6-1|.|TRBJ1-5|.
TGTGCCAGCAGTGAAGCGGGAGGGGAGGGACAGCCCCAGCATTTT
CASSEAGGEGQPQHF
>TRBV6-5|TRBD1|TRBJ1-4|.
TGTGCCAGCAGTTACGGCGACAGGGGTGAAAAACTGTTTTTT
CASSYGDRGEKLFF
>TRBV15|.|TRBJ1-2|.
TGTGCCACCAGCAGAGGTAGGGAGGACTATGGCTACACCTTC
CATSRGREDYGYTF
>TRBV15|TRBD1|TRBJ2-3|.
TGTGCCACCAGCAGAGGGACAGGGGGCACAGATACGCAGTATTTT
CATSRGTGGTDTQYF
>TRBV7-2|.|TRBJ2-5|many
TGTGCCAGCAGCTTAAGTAGAGATGAGACCCAGTACTTC
CASSLSRDETQYF
>TRBV6-5|.|TRBJ1-3|.
TGTGCCGCGGGGGGACGGGGAGGAGAAAACACCATATATTTT
CAAGGRGGENTIYF
>TRBV2|TRBD1|TRBJ2-1|.
TGTGCCAGCAGTCCCTTGGGACAGGCCTTATACAATGAGCAGTTCTTC
CASSPLGQALYNEQFF
>TRBV5-6|TRBD1|TRBJ2-7|.
TGTGCCAGCAGCGCGAGGACAGGGGAGTACTTC
CASSARTGEYF
>TRBV5-6|TRBD1|TRBJ2-3|.
TGTGCCAGCAGCTTGGAGTGGAGGGGACAGGGGGCAGATACGCAGTATTTT
CASSLEWRGQGADTQYF
>TRBV5-6|.|TRBJ2-3|.
TGTGCCAGCAGCTTGGACTTCACAGTCACAGATACGCAGTATTTT
CASSLDFTVTDTQYF
>TRBV5-1|TRBD2|TRBJ2-5|.
TGCGCCAGCAGCCTCCTAAGGGGAGGGTACCAAGAGACCCAGTACTTC
CASSLLRGGYQETQYF
>TRBV7-2|.|TRBJ1-2|.
TGTGCCAGCAGCTCCCAGGCAACTAACTATGGCTACACCTTC
CASSSQATNYGYTF
>TRBV5-6|TRBD1|TRBJ1-3|.
TGTGCCAGCAGCCGCTGGGACAGCAGTTCTGGAAACACCATATATTTT
CASSRWDSSSGNTIYF
>TRBV11-3|TRBD2|TRBJ2-5|.
TGTGCCAGCAGCTCCGGACTAGCGGGGGGGGAGACCCAGTACTTC
CASSSGLAGGETQYF
>TRBV6-1|TRBD1|TRBJ1-4|.
TGTGCCAGCAGCCGGACAGGAACTAATGAAAAACTGTTTTTT
CASSRTGTNEKLFF
>TRBV18|TRBD1|TRBJ1-1|.
TGTGCCAGCTCCCTTGGGACAGGGGACCGAGCTTTCTTT
CASSLGTGDRAFF
>TRBV7-6|.|TRBJ2-7|many
TGTGCCAGCAGCTTGGCCAGCTCCTACGAGCAGTACTTC
CASSLASSYEQYF
>TRBV7-8|.|TRBJ2-1|.
TGTGCCAGCAGCTATCGATCGGGACTCCTAAATGAGCAGTTCTTC
CASSYRSGLLNEQFF
>TRBV18|.|TRBJ2-1|.
TGTGCCAGCTCACCACAGGGGGGGTTCTCCTACAATGAGCAGTTCTTC
CASSPQGGFSYNEQFF
>TRBV5-1|TRBD2|TRBJ2-7|once
TGCGCCAGCAGCCCGGGACTAGCGGGGGGGCCCTACGAGCAGTACTTC
CASSPGLAGGPYEQYF
>TRBV11-3|.|TRBJ2-2|.
TGTGCCAGCAGCTTAGGCGGGGCACAGAACACCGGGGAGCTGTTTTTT
CASSLGGAQNTGELFF
>TRBV6-6|.|TRBJ1-2|.
TGTGCCAGCAGTGCAGAAGCTAACTATGGCTACACCTTC
CASSAEANYGYTF
>TRBV19|TRBD2|TRBJ2-2|once
TGTGCCAGTACCGGACTAGCGGACCACACCGGGGAGCTGTTTTTT
CASTGLADHTGELFF
>TRBV2|TRBD1|TRBJ2-5|.
TGTGCCAGCAGAGGGACAGGGGCCCGCCGGTACTTC
CASRGTGARRYF
>TRBV6-1|TRBD2|TRBJ2-2|.
TGTGCCAGCAGGGGGGGGGTGCAGGCCGGGGAGCTGTTTTTT
CASRGGVQAGELFF
>TRBV11-2|.|TRBJ1-1|.
TGTGCCAGCAGCCCATCCGGTGGTGGTTTCGGTGAAGCTTTCTTT
CASSPSGGGFGEAFF
>TRBV30|TRBD1|TRBJ1-1|once
TGTGCCTGGATAAGGGGGCAGTACACTGAAGCTTTCTTT
CAWIRGQYTEAFF
>TRBV9|.|TRBJ2-1|few
TGTGCCAGCAGCGTAGGACTAGTCTACAATGAGCAGTTCTTC
CASSVGLVYNEQFF
>TRBV13|TRBD1|TRBJ2-1|.
TGTGCCAGCAGCTTCCGGACAGGGGGAGTAGATGAGCAGTTCTTC
CASSFRTGGVDEQFF
>TRBV27|.|TRBJ1-1|.
TGTGCCAGCAGTCAATACAGGGCGGGTATGAACACTGAAGCTTTCTTT
CASSQYRAGMNTEAFF
>TRBV11-3|TRBD1|TRBJ1-3|.
TGTGCCAGTGCAGGCTCCGGGACAGGGACCTCTGGAAACACCATATATTTT
CASAGSGTGTSGNTIYF
>TRBV5-1|TRBD2|TRBJ2-6|.
TGCGCCAGCAGCTTCGCGAGCGGGGAGTTCTCCGGGGCCAACGTCCTGACTTTC
CASSFASGEFSGANVLTF
>TRBV7-8|TRBD1|TRBJ1-3|.
TGTGCCAGCAGTCCCAGACAGGGTCGACCTGGAAACACCATATATTTT
CASSPRQGRPGNTIYF
>TRBV7-2|.|TRBJ2-5|.
TGTGCCAGCAGCTTTTATCGGCAAGAGACCCAGTACTTC
CASSFYRQETQYF
>TRBV5-5|.|TRBJ2-7|.
TGTGCCAGCAGCTTGGGGGCGTACGAGCAGTACTTC
CASSLGAYEQYF
>TRBV7-9|TRBD2|TRBJ2-3|.
TGTGCCAGCAGCTTCCAGGGACTACTCCTCTCGACAGATACGCAGTATTTT
CASSFQGLLLSTDTQYF
>TRBV5-8|TRBD2|TRBJ2-3|.
TGTGCCAGCAGCAAACTAGCGTCCGCACTAGGGGATACGCAGTATTTT
CASSKLASALGDTQYF
>TRBV19|.|TRBJ1-4|.
TGTGCCAGTAGTATAAGTCAGGGATTAGGGGAAAAACTGTTTTTT
CASSISQGLGEKLFF
>TRBV7-2|TRBD2|TRBJ2-7|.
TGTGCCAGCACGGGACTAGCGGGGTTAGGCGAGCAGTACTTC
CASTGLAGLGEQYF
>TRBV2|TRBD1|TRBJ1-5|.
TGTGCCAGCTCGACAGGGGGCGTCCACCAGCCCCAGCATTTT
CASSTGGVHQPQHF
>TRBV9|TRBD1|TRBJ1-1|.
TGTGCCAGCAGCGTCCAACAGGGGGCGAACACTGAAGCTTTCTTT
CASSVQQGANTEAFF
>TRBV4-1|.|TRBJ1-1|few
TGCGCCAGCAGCCAAGTTGGCGGGAGCACTGAAGCTTTCTTT
CASSQVGGSTEAFF
>TRBV6-5|TRBD2|TRBJ2-7|.
TGTGCCAGCAGTTACGCGGGTAGCGGGGGGTCCTACGAGCAGTACTTC
CASSYAGSGGSYEQYF
>TRBV13|TRBD1|TRBJ2-7|once
TGTGCCAGCAGCAAAGTCAGGGGGCCCCACTACGAGCAGTACTTC
CASSKVRGPHYEQYF
>TRBV18|TRBD1|TRBJ2-7|.
TGTGCCAGCTCACCCGGGGGGACAGGGTTCGCCTACGAGCAGTACTTC
CASSPGGTGFAYEQYF